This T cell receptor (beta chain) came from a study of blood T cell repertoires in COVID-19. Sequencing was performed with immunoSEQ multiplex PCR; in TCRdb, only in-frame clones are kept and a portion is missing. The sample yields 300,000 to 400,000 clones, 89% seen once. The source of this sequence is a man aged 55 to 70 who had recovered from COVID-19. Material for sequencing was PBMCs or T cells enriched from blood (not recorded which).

CDR3 in amino acids: CASSLESGGQYF. In DNA, the CDR3 is TGTGCCAGCAGCTTAGAATCCGGGGGGCAGTACTTC. The J gene is TRBJ2-7, the V gene TRBV7-9; TRBD2 might be the D (6 bases). The germline V and J ends were trimmed by 1 base and 9 bases, with 10 bases remaining between them. Per the germline V gene, CDR1 is SEHNR and CDR2 is FQNEAQ (reference sequence). The CDR3 has 12 residues.